This T cell receptor beta chain was retrieved from a study of T cells in localized non-small cell lung cancer. Germline CDR1 LNHDA, CDR2 SQIVND (reference sequence). V gave up 10 bases and J gave up 2 bases, with 12 bases separating them. The CDR3 has 13 residues. This clone was seen once. Clones were read by immunoSEQ multiplex PCR, and TCRdb kept only the in-frame ones, dropping some. The table has 3,000 or so clones, around 24% seen once. The specimen was lung tumor tissue, collected before any cancer treatment. This chain joins TRBV19 and TRBJ2-1, with a weak D call TRBD1 (6 bases). The receptor comes from a female donor over 55 with stage I lung adenocarcinoma. The chain's CDR3 is CATKAGAYNEQFF. CDR3 bases: TGTGCCACGAAGGCAGGGGCCTACAATGAGCAGTTCTTC.